In its sample, the clone carrying this T cell receptor (beta chain) was seen once. Its specificity is unknown. The data were taken from a study of T cell responses to AZD1222 COVID-19 vaccine. CDR3 length equals 16 residues. CDR1 and CDR2 (germline): LGHNA, YSLEER. V dropped 0 bases and J dropped 7 bases, with 19 bases sitting between them. Study results and caveats: Nearly half of spike-specific TCRs reportedly go after variant regions that carry no mutations.

TCRdb's table, derived via immunoSEQ multiplex PCR, lists solely in-frame clones and lacks some. The sample yields 100,000 to 150,000 clones, around nine tenths seen once. The TCR originated in an adult in good health. Sequenced material: peripheral blood, taken on day 0 of AZD1222 vaccination. V and J are TRBV4-3 and TRBJ2-7; the D gene is possibly TRBD2 (6 bases). The CDR3 DNA is TGCGCCAGCAGCCAAGAGGTTAGCGGCTATCCGGGGGAGCAGTACTTC. It yields the protein CASSQEVSGYPGEQYF.